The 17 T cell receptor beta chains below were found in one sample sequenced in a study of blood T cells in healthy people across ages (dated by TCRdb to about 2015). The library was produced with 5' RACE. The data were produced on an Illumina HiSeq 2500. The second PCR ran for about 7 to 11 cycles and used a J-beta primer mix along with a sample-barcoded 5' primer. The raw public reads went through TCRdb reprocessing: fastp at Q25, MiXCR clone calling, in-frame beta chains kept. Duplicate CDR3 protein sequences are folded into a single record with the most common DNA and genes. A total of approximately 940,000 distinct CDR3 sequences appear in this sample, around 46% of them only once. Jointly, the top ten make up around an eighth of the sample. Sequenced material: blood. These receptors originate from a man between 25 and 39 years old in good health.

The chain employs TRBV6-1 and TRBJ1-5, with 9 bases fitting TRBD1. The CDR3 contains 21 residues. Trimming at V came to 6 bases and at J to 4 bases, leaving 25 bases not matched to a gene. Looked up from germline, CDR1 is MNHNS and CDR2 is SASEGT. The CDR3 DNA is TGTGCCAGCAGCCGTTTACTGGGGGGGAGTGGACAGGGGAGACCTAATCAGCCCCAGCATTTT. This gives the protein CASSRLLGGSGQGRPNQPQHF.

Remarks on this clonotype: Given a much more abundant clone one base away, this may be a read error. The CDR3, as DNA: TGTGCCAGCAGTGGGACAGGGAGGCCCTCCTACAATGAGCAGTACTTC. This translates into CASSGTGRPSYNEQYF. The rearrangement joins TRBV27 to TRBJ2-1, with 9 bases fitting TRBD1. The DNA end is more similar to TRBJ2-7, so the J call may be wrong. This CDR3 has 16 residues. Germline V gene data show CDR1 as MNHEY and CDR2 as SMNVEV (reference sequence).

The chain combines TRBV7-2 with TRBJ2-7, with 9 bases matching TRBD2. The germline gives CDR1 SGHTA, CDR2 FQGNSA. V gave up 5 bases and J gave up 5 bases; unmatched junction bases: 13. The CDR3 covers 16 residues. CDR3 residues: CASSQRASGMIHEQYF. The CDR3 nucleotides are TGTGCCAGCAGCCAGAGGGCTAGCGGGATGATCCACGAGCAGTACTTC.

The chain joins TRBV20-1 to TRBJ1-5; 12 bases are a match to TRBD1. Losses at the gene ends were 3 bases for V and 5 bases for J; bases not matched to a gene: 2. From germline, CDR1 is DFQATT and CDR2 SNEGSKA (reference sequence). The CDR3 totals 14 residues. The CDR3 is CSARGTGGYQPQHF. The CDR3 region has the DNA TGCAGTGCTAGGGGGACAGGGGGCTATCAGCCCCAGCATTTT.

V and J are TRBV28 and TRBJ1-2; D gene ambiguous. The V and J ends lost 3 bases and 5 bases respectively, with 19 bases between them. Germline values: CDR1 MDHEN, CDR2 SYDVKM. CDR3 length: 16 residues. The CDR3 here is CASSFPQPAFTYGYTF. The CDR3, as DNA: TGTGCCAGCAGTTTTCCCCAGCCCGCTTTTACTTATGGCTACACCTTC.

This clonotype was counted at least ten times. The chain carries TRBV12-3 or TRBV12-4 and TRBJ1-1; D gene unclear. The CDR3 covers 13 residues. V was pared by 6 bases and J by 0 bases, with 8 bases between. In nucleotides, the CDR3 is TGTGCCAGCAGCTTGTCACTGAACACTGAAGCTTTCTTT. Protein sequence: CASSLSLNTEAFF.

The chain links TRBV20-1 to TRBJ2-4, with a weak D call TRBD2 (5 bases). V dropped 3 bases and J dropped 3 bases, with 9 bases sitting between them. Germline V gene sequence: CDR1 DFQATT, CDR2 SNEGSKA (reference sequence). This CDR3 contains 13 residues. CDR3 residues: CSASPGDKNIQYF. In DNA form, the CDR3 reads TGCAGTGCTAGCCCCGGGGACAAAAACATTCAGTACTTC.

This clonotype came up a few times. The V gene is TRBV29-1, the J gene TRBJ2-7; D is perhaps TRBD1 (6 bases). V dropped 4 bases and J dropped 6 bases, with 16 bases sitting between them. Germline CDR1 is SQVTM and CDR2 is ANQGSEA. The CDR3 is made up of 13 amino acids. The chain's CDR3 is CSVALTGTPEQYF. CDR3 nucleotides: TGCAGCGTTGCTCTCACCGGGACACCCGAGCAGTACTTC.

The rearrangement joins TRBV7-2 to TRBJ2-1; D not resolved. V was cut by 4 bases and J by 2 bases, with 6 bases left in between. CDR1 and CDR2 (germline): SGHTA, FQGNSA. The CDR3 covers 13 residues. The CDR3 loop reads CASSSRTYNEQFF. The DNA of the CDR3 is TGTGCCAGCAGCTCTCGAACCTACAATGAGCAGTTCTTC.

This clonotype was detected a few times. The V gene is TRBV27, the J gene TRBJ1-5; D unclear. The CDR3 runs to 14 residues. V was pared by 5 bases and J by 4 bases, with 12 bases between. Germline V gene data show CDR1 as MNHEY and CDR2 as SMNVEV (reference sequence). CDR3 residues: CASSPSTGNQPQHF. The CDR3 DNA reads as TGTGCCAGCAGTCCCTCAACGGGGAATCAGCCCCAGCATTTT.

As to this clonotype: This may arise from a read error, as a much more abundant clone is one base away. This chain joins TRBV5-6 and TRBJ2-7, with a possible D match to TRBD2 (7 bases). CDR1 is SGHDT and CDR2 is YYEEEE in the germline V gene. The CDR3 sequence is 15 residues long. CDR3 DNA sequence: TGTGTCAGCAGCTTCGTAGTAGGGGGGGGCTACGAGCAGTACTTC. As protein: CVSSFVVGGGYEQYF.

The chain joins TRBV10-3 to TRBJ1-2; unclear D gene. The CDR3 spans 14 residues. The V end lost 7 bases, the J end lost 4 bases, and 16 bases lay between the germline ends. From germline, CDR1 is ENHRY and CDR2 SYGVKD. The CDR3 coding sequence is TGTGCCATCACCGGCGTGGGTGAGGGCTATGGCTACACCTTC. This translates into CAITGVGEGYGYTF.

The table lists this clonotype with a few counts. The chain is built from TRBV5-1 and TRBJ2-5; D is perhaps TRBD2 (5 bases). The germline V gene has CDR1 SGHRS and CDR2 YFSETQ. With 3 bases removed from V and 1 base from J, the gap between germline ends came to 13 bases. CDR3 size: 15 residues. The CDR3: CASSSPELGQETQYF. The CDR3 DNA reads TGCGCCAGCAGCTCGCCTGAACTAGGCCAAGAGACCCAGTACTTC.

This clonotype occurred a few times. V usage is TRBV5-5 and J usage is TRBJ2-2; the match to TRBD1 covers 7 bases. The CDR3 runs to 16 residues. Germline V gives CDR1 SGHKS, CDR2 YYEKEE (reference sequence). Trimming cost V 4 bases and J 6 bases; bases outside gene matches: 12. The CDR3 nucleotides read TGTGCCAGCAGCACTCCGGGACAGCTAACGTCCGGGGAGCTGTTTTTT. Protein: CASSTPGQLTSGELFF.

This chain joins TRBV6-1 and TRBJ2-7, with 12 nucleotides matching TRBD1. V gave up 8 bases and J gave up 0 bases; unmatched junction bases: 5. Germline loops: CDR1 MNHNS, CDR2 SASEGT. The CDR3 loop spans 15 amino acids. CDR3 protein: CASLWDRGPSYEQYF. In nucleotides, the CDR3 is TGTGCCAGCCTTTGGGACAGGGGGCCCTCCTACGAGCAGTACTTC.

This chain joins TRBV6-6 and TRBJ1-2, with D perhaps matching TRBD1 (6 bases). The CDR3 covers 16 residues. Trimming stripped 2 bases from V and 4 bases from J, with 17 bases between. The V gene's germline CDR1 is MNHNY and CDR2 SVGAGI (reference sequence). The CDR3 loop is CASSYEGRGAGYGYTF. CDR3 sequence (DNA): TGTGCCAGCAGTTACGAGGGGAGGGGGGCCGGCTATGGCTACACCTTC.

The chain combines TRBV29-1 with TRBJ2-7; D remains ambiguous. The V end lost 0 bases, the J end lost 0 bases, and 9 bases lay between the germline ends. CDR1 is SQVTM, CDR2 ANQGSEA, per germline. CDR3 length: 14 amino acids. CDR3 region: CSVEEADNSYEQYF. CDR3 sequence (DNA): TGCAGCGTTGAAGAAGCAGACAACTCCTACGAGCAGTACTTC.